This is a list of T cell receptor beta chains from one sample in a study of cytomegalovirus exposure and HLA in healthy donors. Clones were read by immunoSEQ multiplex PCR, and TCRdb kept only the in-frame ones, dropping some. The sample includes around 190,000 clones, around 86% of them seen just once. Material: PBMCs. The receptors were gathered from a woman aged 18-30 years in good health and CMV-seronegative. The CDR3 runs from the conserved cysteine through the conserved F or W. The D gene is left open where the match is weak. A clone size is listed for some rows: how often the clone was seen (once, few, many), or a class if it is expanded.

V gene	J gene	D gene	clone size	CDR3 DNA	CDR3 protein
TRBV27	TRBJ2-6	NA	NA	TGTGCCAGCAGTTTATCGTCGGGGGCTGGGGCCAACGTCCTGACTTTC	CASSLSSGAGANVLTF
TRBV6-1	TRBJ2-2	NA	NA	TGTGCCAGCAGCGTAAGGGGCGTCTCCACCGGGGAGCTGTTTTTT	CASSVRGVSTGELFF
TRBV4-1	TRBJ2-7	TRBD2	NA	TGCGCCAGCAGCCAATCTGCCCCCAGGCGGGGGGCTCCCTACGAGCAGTACTTC	CASSQSAPRRGAPYEQYF
TRBV6-6	TRBJ1-1	NA	NA	TGTGCCAGCAGCCCCGGACAGGAAGCTTTCTTT	CASSPGQEAFF
TRBV15	TRBJ2-7	NA	few	TGTGCCACCAGCAGAGATCCCGGGAGCTCCTACGAGCAGTACTTC	CATSRDPGSSYEQYF
TRBV4-3	TRBJ1-1	NA	few	TGCGCCAGCAGCCACTATTCCGGGACCCCAAGGGGGGAAGCTTTCTTT	CASSHYSGTPRGEAFF
TRBV7-6	TRBJ2-7	TRBD1	NA	TGTGCCAGCAGCTCAAACCCGCCGACCGGGACAGGGTATGAGGAGCAGTACTTC	CASSSNPPTGTGYEEQYF
TRBV5-8	TRBJ2-7	NA	NA	TGTGCCAGCAGCTTTATCTTAACGGTTCCCAACCCCTACGAGCAGTACTTC	CASSFILTVPNPYEQYF
TRBV6-1	TRBJ1-1	NA	NA	TGTGCCAGCAGAGACAGTTCCTCCACTGAAGCTTTCTTT	CASRDSSSTEAFF
TRBV4-1	TRBJ2-7	NA	NA	TGCGCCAGCAGCCAAGAAGAGTCGTCCTACGAGCAGTACTTC	CASSQEESSYEQYF
TRBV5-4	TRBJ2-3	NA	NA	TGTGCCAGCAGGCCCTCTTTACGGACAGATACGCAGTATTTT	CASRPSLRTDTQYF
TRBV1	TRBJ1-2	NA	NA	TGCACCAGCAGCCCCGAATCTTTGGGGGGCTATGGCTACACCTTC	CTSSPESLGGYGYTF
TRBV28	TRBJ2-3	NA	NA	TGTGGGACGGACAGTAGCACAGATACGCAGTATTTT	CGTDSSTDTQYF
TRBV11-3	TRBJ2-7	TRBD2	NA	TGTGCCAGCAACAACCGGGAGGGCCACTACGAGCAGTACTTC	CASNNREGHYEQYF
TRBV2	TRBJ1-2	NA	many	TGTGCCAGCAGTGGACGGACAGAGGAGGGCTACACCTTC	CASSGRTEEGYTF
TRBV6-1	TRBJ2-7	NA	few	TGTGCCAGCTTCCGGGGGACGGCTTCCGGCGAGCAGTACTTC	CASFRGTASGEQYF
TRBV5-1	TRBJ1-5	NA	NA	TGCGCCAGCAGCTGGGGACGCAGGGGCACCTATAGCAATCAGCCCCAGCATTTT	CASSWGRRGTYSNQPQHF
TRBV5-1	TRBJ2-5	TRBD2	NA	TGCGCCAGCAGCGCCCGACTAGCGGGAGACGGGCAAGAGACCCAGTACTTC	CASSARLAGDGQETQYF
TRBV5-1	TRBJ2-7	TRBD1	once	TGCGCCAGCAGCTTGAATGGACAGGGTGTAGACGAGCAGTACTTC	CASSLNGQGVDEQYF
TRBV7-2	TRBJ1-5	TRBD1	NA	TGTGCCAGCAGCTTAGGGGGACAGGGAATGAATCAGCCCCAGCATTTT	CASSLGGQGMNQPQHF
TRBV9	TRBJ2-2	TRBD1	NA	TGTGCCAGCAGCGTAGAGACAGGGAAAGGGAGGGAGCTGTTTTTT	CASSVETGKGRELFF
TRBV4-2	TRBJ2-5	TRBD1	NA	TGTGCCAGCAGCCAAGAGGGACAGGGAAGCCCCCAAGAGACCCAGTACTTC	CASSQEGQGSPQETQYF
TRBV2	TRBJ2-2	NA	NA	TGTGCCAGCAGAGACCGGGTTACCACCGGGGAGCTGTTTTTT	CASRDRVTTGELFF
TRBV30	TRBJ1-3	NA	NA	TGTGCCAAGACAGGCCAGGGGGGAAACACCATATATTTT	CAKTGQGGNTIYF
TRBV19	TRBJ2-2	NA	once	TGTGCCAGTAGTGGCGGGGTGAACACCGGGGAGCTGTTTTTT	CASSGGVNTGELFF
TRBV7-7	TRBJ2-7	NA	NA	TGTGCTAGCAGCTTAACAGGTTCTTCCGACGAGCAGTACTTC	CASSLTGSSDEQYF
TRBV7-9	TRBJ2-7	TRBD1	NA	TGTGCCAGCAGCCCCGACAGGGGCTACGAGCAGTACTTC	CASSPDRGYEQYF
TRBV9	TRBJ2-5	NA	NA	TGTGCCAGCAGCGCCGGAGGGCCGGAGACCCAGTACTTC	CASSAGGPETQYF
TRBV4-1	TRBJ1-1	NA	NA	TGCGCCAGCAGCCAAGCTCGAGGTGCCCCGAACACTGAAGCTTTCTTT	CASSQARGAPNTEAFF
TRBV19	TRBJ2-1	TRBD2	NA	TGTGCCAGTAGTACGGGACTAGCGCCTTACAATGAGCAGTTCTTC	CASSTGLAPYNEQFF
TRBV7-9	TRBJ2-1	NA	NA	TGTTCCAGCAGCCCCGGGTTTGGCCTTAGCAATGAGCAGTTCTTC	CSSSPGFGLSNEQFF
TRBV30	TRBJ1-1	NA	NA	TGTGCCTGGAGTATGGGAGAGGACACTGAAGCTTTCTTT	CAWSMGEDTEAFF
TRBV5-1	TRBJ2-3	TRBD1	NA	TGCGCCAGCAGCTTGGTAGGACAGGAGACAGATACGCAGTATTTT	CASSLVGQETDTQYF
TRBV2	TRBJ1-1	NA	few	TGTGCCAGCAGGGACGACAGGTTGAACACTGAAGCTTTCTTT	CASRDDRLNTEAFF
TRBV10-3	TRBJ2-7	NA	NA	TGTGCCATCAATCGCGGGACAGAAATCTACGAGCAGTACTTC	CAINRGTEIYEQYF
TRBV29-1	TRBJ2-1	TRBD1	once	TGCAGCGTTCTGACAGGGGGCTCCTACAATGAGCAGTTCTTC	CSVLTGGSYNEQFF
TRBV7-9	TRBJ2-3	NA	NA	TGTGCCAGCAGCTTAGGACAGGAAAAGGGAGATACGCAGTATTTT	CASSLGQEKGDTQYF
TRBV6-6	TRBJ1-1	NA	NA	TGTGCCAGCAGTTACTCAGCGGTTAACACTGAAGCTTTCTTT	CASSYSAVNTEAFF
TRBV30	TRBJ2-7	NA	once	TGTGCCTGGAGTTCACAACTCGCGGGATCCTACGAGCAGTACTTC	CAWSSQLAGSYEQYF
TRBV7-8	TRBJ1-3	NA	NA	TGTGCCAGCAGCTTCTCTCGAACGGGAGGAAACACCATATATTTT	CASSFSRTGGNTIYF
TRBV18	TRBJ2-5	NA	few	TGTGCCAGCTCACCACGGCATAAACAAGAGACCCAGTACTTC	CASSPRHKQETQYF
TRBV14	TRBJ1-1	NA	NA	TGTGCCAGCAGCCAAGATTTCTCGCGGGCGGCCACTGAAGCTTTCTTT	CASSQDFSRAATEAFF
TRBV7-7	TRBJ1-1	NA	NA	TGTGCTAGCAGCTTATCCCTGACAGGAGAAGCTTTCTTT	CASSLSLTGEAFF
TRBV30	TRBJ1-1	NA	NA	TGTGCCTGGGCGACAGGACCGAACACTGAAGCTTTCTTT	CAWATGPNTEAFF
TRBV2	TRBJ1-5	TRBD1	NA	TGTGCCAGCACTAGCCGGACAGGGGGCAATCAGCCCCAGCATTTT	CASTSRTGGNQPQHF
TRBV6-5	TRBJ2-2	NA	NA	TGTGCCAGCAGTTACGGGACTCTCAAGAACACCGGGGAGCTGTTTTTT	CASSYGTLKNTGELFF